This T cell receptor beta chain was retrieved from a study of blood T cell repertoires in COVID-19. About the study: Donors in the United States, Italy and Spain gave samples during acute or convalescent COVID-19. The analysed material was cDNA or gDNA that came from T cells, B-cell-depleted T cells, or PBMCs.

V was trimmed by 3 bases and J by 6 bases, leaving 15 bases between them. This CDR3 spans 14 amino acids. CDR1 and CDR2 (germline): DFQATT, SNEGSKA (reference sequence). In the original analysis: Amplification from reference gene primers served as the basis for estimated nucleated cell counts. Here immunoSEQ multiplex PCR was the method, and the copy in TCRdb shows in-frame clones only, minus some. V and J calls plus clone size are reproduced from that table; the DNA served to infer D and trimming. The sample lists about 47,000 clones, approximately 86% occurring once. The specimen was peripheral blood. The rearrangement joins TRBV20-1 to TRBJ1-5; maybe TRBD1 (6 bases). The origin of this receptor is a man aged 50 to 59 with active COVID-19. The CDR3 DNA is TGCAGTGCTAGTCGGGGGGCCACCCGTCAGCCCCAGCATTTT. It translates to CSASRGATRQPQHF.